A single sample is the source of the 17 T cell receptor beta chains below, sequenced in a study of blood T cell repertoires in COVID-19. Profiling relied on immunoSEQ multiplex PCR, and the TCRdb table lists in-frame clones only, not all of them. Counted here are around 250,000 clones, roughly four fifths occurring once; the ten biggest clones make up approximately 3.2%. The material sequenced was peripheral blood. The receptors were gathered from a woman aged 18-29 years with acute or convalescent COVID-19.

The chain carries TRBV7-9 and TRBJ2-7; D call uncertain. Per germline, CDR1 SEHNR and CDR2 FQNEAQ (reference sequence). Deletions cut 2 bases from V and 6 bases from J, with 5 bases between. This CDR3 region has 11 residues. The CDR3 bases are TGTGCCAGCAGCTTACTGTCCGAGCAGTACTTC. Translating it yields CASSLLSEQYF. The full variable domain, in which reference TRBV7-9 and TRBJ2-7 provide the parts outside the CDR3, is DTGVSQNPRHKITKRGQNVTFRCDPISEHNRLYWYRQTLGQGPEFLTYFQNEAQLEKSRLLSDRFSAERPKGSFSTLEIQRTEQGDSAMYLCASSLLSEQYFGPGTRLTVT.

This clone was picked up one time. The chain joins TRBV6-6 to TRBJ1-2, with D possibly matching TRBD1 (6 bases). Deletions cut 2 bases from V and 2 bases from J, with 9 bases between. Germline lookup yields CDR1 MNHNY and CDR2 SVGAGI (reference sequence). The CDR3 contains 14 residues. The CDR3 region has the DNA TGTGCCAGCAGTTACGGACAGCAGAACTATGGCTACACCTTC. It translates to CASSYGQQNYGYTF.

This clone occurred many times. The CDR3 coding sequence is TGTGCCAGTAGTATATCCCTAGTCTCTGGGGCCAACGTCCTGACTTTC. This translates into CASSISLVSGANVLTF. This chain joins TRBV19 and TRBJ2-6; no definite D call. Deletions cut 2 bases from V and 0 bases from J, with 8 bases between. CDR1 is LNHDA, CDR2 SQIVND, per germline (reference sequence). This CDR3 is 16 amino acids long.

The chain carries TRBV4-3 and TRBJ2-7, with 13 bases matching TRBD2. V was pared by 4 bases and J by 5 bases, with 8 bases of the junction left unmatched. CDR1 and CDR2 from the germline V gene are LGHNA and YSLEER. The CDR3 extends over 16 amino acids. The chain's CDR3 is CASSLGLAGEYNEQYF. DNA of the CDR3: TGCGCCAGCAGCCTAGGACTAGCGGGAGAGTACAACGAGCAGTACTTC.

The V and J genes are TRBV12-5 and TRBJ2-2, with D maybe TRBD2 (5 bases). Trimming left V 0 bases short and J 5 bases short, with 10 bases between. The germline V gene encodes CDR1 LGHNT and CDR2 FRNRAP. The CDR3 sequence is 15 residues long. Here the CDR3 reads CASGLVRGTTGELFF. CDR3 coding DNA: TGTGCTAGTGGTTTGGTACGGGGTACAACCGGGGAGCTGTTTTTT.

The rearrangement uses TRBV7-6 and TRBJ1-2; TRBD1 matches 9 bases. J gave up 7 bases and V 2 bases, and 8 bases lay outside the gene matches. The CDR3 spans 15 residues. Per the germline V gene, CDR1 is SGHVS and CDR2 is FNYEAQ. CDR3: CASSLLPGQGAGYTF. The CDR3 DNA is TGTGCCAGCAGCTTATTGCCGGGACAGGGTGCTGGCTACACCTTC.

This chain connects TRBV6-5 to TRBJ1-4; D is possibly TRBD1 (6 bases). Germline V gene lookup returns CDR1 MNHEY and CDR2 SVGAGI. The length of the CDR3 is 15 residues. V was trimmed by 6 bases and J by 7 bases, leaving 18 bases between them. CDR3 protein: CASRPLWGHLEKLFF. The CDR3 DNA reads TGTGCCAGCAGACCCCTCTGGGGGCATCTTGAAAAACTGTTTTTT.

V usage is TRBV28 and J usage is TRBJ1-6; D unclear. Germline V gives CDR1 MDHEN, CDR2 SYDVKM. Trimming stripped 4 bases from V and 7 bases from J, with 17 bases between. The CDR3 extends over 16 amino acids. The CDR3 loop reads CASSSPESGWNSPLHF. The CDR3 nucleotides read TGTGCCAGCAGTTCCCCGGAGTCCGGGTGGAATTCACCCCTCCACTTT.

The rearrangement uses TRBV10-3 and TRBJ2-7, with 10 nucleotides matching TRBD1. Germline-derived CDR1 and CDR2 are ENHRY and SYGVKD. This CDR3 is built from 16 residues. V shed 5 bases and J 7 bases; nucleotides not matched to a gene: 14. CDR3 in amino acids: CAISPPPGTGDMEQYF. In DNA form, the CDR3 reads TGTGCCATCAGTCCTCCCCCCGGGACAGGGGATATGGAGCAGTACTTC.

The V gene is TRBV3-1 (or the pseudogene TRBV3-2), the J gene TRBJ1-2; D is undetermined. Germline V CDR1 and CDR2: LGHDT, YNNKEL (reference sequence). V lost 1 base and J 3 bases, leaving 12 bases between the germline ends. This CDR3 contains 15 residues. This CDR3 is CASSQGPGRDYGYTF. CDR3 nucleotide sequence: TGTGCCAGCAGCCAAGGGCCGGGGAGAGACTATGGCTACACCTTC.

The chain recombines TRBV6-1 with TRBJ2-3, with 7 positions matching TRBD2. Germline CDR1 reads MNHNS; CDR2 reads SASEGT. The CDR3 extends over 15 amino acids. J gave up 3 bases and V 0 bases, and 3 bases lay outside the gene matches. The CDR3 sequence: CASSEAERGTDTQYF. The CDR3 DNA reads as TGTGCCAGCAGTGAAGCGGAGCGGGGAACAGATACGCAGTATTTT.

The chain uses TRBV19 and TRBJ2-5; TRBD1 agrees at 8 bases. From germline, CDR1 is LNHDA and CDR2 SQIVND (reference sequence). This CDR3 is built from 16 residues. The V segment lost 4 bases and the J segment 7 bases; nucleotides outside the gene matches: 14. The CDR3 loop is CASSTPGTGGSVTQYF. CDR3 DNA sequence: TGTGCCAGTAGTACCCCCGGGACAGGTGGGTCAGTGACCCAGTACTTC.

The chain couples TRBV28 to TRBJ2-3; 7 nucleotides agree with TRBD2. The CDR3 contains 15 residues. Trimming removed 2 bases from V and 0 bases from J; junction bases left unmatched: 2. Germline lookup yields CDR1 MDHEN and CDR2 SYDVKM. CDR3 nucleotides: TGTGCCAGCAGTTTAGCGGGGGTGAGCACAGATACGCAGTATTTT. Translated: CASSLAGVSTDTQYF.

The chain recombines TRBV3-1 (or the pseudogene TRBV3-2) with TRBJ2-1, with TRBD1 matching 9 bases. V was clipped by 4 bases and J by 3 bases; unmatched bases: 7. The length of the CDR3 is 16 residues. Germline CDR1 and CDR2: LGHDT and YNNKEL (reference sequence). The CDR3 sequence is CASSPPPGQGYNEQFF. The CDR3 DNA is TGTGCCAGCAGCCCTCCTCCGGGACAGGGCTACAATGAGCAGTTCTTC.

This chain joins TRBV7-2 and TRBJ2-7, with 7 bases fitting TRBD1. CDR1 is SGHTA and CDR2 is FQGNSA in the germline V gene. V shed 9 bases, J shed 0 bases, and the junction held 5 bases outside the gene matches. This CDR3 is 13 amino acids long. For the CDR3, the DNA is TGTGCCAGTAAGGGACAGAACTCCTACGAGCAGTACTTC. Protein product: CASKGQNSYEQYF.

CDR3 DNA: TGTGCCAGCAGTGTTTTGCTAGCGGGAGCGGATGAGCAGTTCTTC. Its translation: CASSVLLAGADEQFF. The chain joins TRBV2 to TRBJ2-1, with 10 bases aligning to TRBD2. After removal of 4 bases from V and 8 bases from J, the junction contained 8 bases not matched to a gene. The germline V gene encodes CDR1 SNHLY and CDR2 FYNNEI. The CDR3 contains 15 residues.

This sequence joins TRBV20-1 and TRBJ2-3; 12 bases are shared with TRBD2. The germline V gene encodes CDR1 DFQATT and CDR2 SNEGSKA (reference sequence). The CDR3 has 15 amino acids. Trimming removed 3 bases from V and 2 bases from J; junction bases left unmatched: 3. CDR3 in DNA: TGCAGTGCTAGTCTAGCGGGAGGGAACACAGATACGCAGTATTTT. Amino acids: CSASLAGGNTDTQYF.